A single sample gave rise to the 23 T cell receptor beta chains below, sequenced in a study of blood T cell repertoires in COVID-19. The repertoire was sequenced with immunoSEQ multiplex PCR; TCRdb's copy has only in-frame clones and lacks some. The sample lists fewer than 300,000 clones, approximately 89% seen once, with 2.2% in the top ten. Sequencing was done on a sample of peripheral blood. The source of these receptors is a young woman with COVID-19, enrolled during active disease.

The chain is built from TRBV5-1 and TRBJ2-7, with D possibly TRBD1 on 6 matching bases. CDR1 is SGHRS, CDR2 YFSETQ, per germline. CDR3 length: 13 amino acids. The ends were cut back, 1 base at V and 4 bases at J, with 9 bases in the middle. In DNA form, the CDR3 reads TGCGCCAGCAGCTTGACAGGGTGGTACGAGCAGTACTTC. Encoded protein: CASSLTGWYEQYF.

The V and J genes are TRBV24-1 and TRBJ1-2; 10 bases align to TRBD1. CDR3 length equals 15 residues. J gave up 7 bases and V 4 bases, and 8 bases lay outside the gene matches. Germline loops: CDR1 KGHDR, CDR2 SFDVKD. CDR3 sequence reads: CATSDGTGAPAGYTF. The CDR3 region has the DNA TGTGCCACCAGTGACGGGACAGGGGCTCCCGCTGGCTACACCTTC.

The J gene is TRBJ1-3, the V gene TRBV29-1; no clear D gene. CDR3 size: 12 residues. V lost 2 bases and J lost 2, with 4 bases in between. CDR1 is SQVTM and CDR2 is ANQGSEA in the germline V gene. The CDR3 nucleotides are TGCAGCGTTGAAACAGCTGGAAACACCATATATTTT. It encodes CSVETAGNTIYF. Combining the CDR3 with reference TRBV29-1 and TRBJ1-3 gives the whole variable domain SAVISQKPSRDICQRGTSLTIQCQVDSQVTMMFWYRQQPGQSLTLIATANQGSEATYESGFVIDKFPISRPNLTFSTLTVSNMSPEDSSIYLCSVETAGNTIYFGEGSWLTVV.

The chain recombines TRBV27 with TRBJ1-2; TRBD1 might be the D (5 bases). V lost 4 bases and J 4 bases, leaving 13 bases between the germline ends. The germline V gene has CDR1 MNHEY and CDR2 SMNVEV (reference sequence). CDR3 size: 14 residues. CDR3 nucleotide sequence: TGTGCCAGCAGTTCCTACTATAGGGGCTATGGCTACACCTTC. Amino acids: CASSSYYRGYGYTF.

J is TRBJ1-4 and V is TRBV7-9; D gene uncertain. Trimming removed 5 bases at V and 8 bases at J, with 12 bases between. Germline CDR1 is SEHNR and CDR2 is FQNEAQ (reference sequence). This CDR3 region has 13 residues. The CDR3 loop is CASSAHSGEKLFF. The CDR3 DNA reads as TGTGCCAGCAGCGCCCACAGCGGGGAAAAACTGTTTTTT.

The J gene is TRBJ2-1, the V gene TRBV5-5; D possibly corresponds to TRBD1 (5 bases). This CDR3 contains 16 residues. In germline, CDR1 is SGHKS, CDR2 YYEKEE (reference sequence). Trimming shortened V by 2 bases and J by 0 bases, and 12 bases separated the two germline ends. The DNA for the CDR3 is TGTGCCAGCAGCTTTAGGGGTGACAGCTCCTACAATGAGCAGTTCTTC. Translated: CASSFRGDSSYNEQFF.

The DNA for the CDR3 is TGTGCCACCAAGGGGGCTCGGGGTAATGAAAAACTGTTTTTT. It codes for CATKGARGNEKLFF. The rearrangement joins TRBV19 to TRBJ1-4, with 7 positions matching TRBD1. CDR3 length: 14 amino acids. The germline CDR1 and CDR2 sequences are LNHDA and SQIVND (reference sequence). V lost 10 bases to trimming and J lost 4 bases; unmatched junction nucleotides: 9. Full variable domain (remainder filled in from reference TRBV19 and TRBJ1-4): DGGITQSPKYLFRKEGQNVTLSCEQNLNHDAMYWYRQDPGQGLRLIYYSQIVNDFQKGDIAEGYSVSREKKESFPLTVTSAQKNPTAFYLCATKGARGNEKLFFGSGTQLSVL.

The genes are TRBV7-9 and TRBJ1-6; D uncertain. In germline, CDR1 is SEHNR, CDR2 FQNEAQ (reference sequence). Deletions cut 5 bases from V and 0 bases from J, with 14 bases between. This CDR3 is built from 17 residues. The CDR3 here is CASSPAAPSSYNSPLHF. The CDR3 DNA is TGTGCCAGCAGCCCCGCCGCGCCAAGCTCCTATAATTCACCCCTCCACTTT. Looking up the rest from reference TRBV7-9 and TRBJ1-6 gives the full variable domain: DTGVSQNPRHKITKRGQNVTFRCDPISEHNRLYWYRQTLGQGPEFLTYFQNEAQLEKSRLLSDRFSAERPKGSFSTLEIQRTEQGDSAMYLCASSPAAPSSYNSPLHFGNGTRLTVT.

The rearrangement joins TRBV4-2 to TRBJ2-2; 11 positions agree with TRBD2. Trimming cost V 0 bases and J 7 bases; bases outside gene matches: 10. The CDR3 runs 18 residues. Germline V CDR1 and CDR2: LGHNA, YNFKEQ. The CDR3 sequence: CASSQEGQGLAAFGELFF. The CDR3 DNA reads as TGTGCCAGCAGCCAAGAGGGGCAGGGACTAGCGGCTTTCGGGGAGCTGTTTTTT.

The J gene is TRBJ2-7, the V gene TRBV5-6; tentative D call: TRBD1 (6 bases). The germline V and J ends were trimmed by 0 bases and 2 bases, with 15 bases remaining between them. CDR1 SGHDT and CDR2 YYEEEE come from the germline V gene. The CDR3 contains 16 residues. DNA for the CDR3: TGTGCCAGCAGCTTGGGGCAGGGGATAGGAACCTACGAGCAGTACTTC. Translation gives CASSLGQGIGTYEQYF.

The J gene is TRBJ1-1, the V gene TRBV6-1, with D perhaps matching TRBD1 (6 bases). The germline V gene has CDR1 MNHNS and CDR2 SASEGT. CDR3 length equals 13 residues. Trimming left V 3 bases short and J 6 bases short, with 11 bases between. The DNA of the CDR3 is TGTGCCAGCAGTGAGATAACAGGGTCTGAAGCTTTCTTT. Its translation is CASSEITGSEAFF.

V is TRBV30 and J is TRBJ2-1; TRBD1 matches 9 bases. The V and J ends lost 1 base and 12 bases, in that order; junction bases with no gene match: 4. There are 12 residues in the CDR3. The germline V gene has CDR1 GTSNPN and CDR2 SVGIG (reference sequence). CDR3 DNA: TGTGCCTGGAGTGCGGACAGGGGAAGGCAGTTCTTC. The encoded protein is CAWSADRGRQFF.

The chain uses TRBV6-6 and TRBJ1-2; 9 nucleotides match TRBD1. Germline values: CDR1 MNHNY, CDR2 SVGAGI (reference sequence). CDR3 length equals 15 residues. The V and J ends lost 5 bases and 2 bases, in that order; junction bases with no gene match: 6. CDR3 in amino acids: CASSTGTGMNYGYTF. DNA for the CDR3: TGTGCCAGCAGTACCGGGACAGGGATGAACTATGGCTACACCTTC.

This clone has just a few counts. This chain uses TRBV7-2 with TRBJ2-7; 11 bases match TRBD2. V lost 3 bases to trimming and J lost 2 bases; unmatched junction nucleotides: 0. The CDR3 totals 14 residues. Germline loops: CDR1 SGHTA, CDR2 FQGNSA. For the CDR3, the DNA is TGTGCCAGCAGCTTGACTAGCGGGACCTACGAGCAGTACTTC. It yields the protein CASSLTSGTYEQYF.

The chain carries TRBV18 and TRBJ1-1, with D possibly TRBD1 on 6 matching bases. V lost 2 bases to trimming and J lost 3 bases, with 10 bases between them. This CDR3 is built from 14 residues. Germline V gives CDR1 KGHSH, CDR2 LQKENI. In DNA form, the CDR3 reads TGTGCCAGCTCACCATCAGGGGAGTACACTGAAGCTTTCTTT. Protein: CASSPSGEYTEAFF.

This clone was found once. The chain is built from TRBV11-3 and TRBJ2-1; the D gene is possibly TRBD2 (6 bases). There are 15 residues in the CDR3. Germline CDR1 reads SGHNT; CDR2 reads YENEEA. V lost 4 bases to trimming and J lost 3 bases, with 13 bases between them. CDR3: CASSSLAELYNEQFF. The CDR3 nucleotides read TGTGCCAGCAGCTCCTTAGCGGAGCTCTACAATGAGCAGTTCTTC. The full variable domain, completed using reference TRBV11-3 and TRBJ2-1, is EAGVVQSPRYKIIEKKQPVAFWCNPISGHNTLYWYLQNLGQGPELLIRYENEEAVDDSQLPKDRFSAERLKGVDSTLKIQPAELGDSAVYLCASSSLAELYNEQFFGPGTRLTVL.

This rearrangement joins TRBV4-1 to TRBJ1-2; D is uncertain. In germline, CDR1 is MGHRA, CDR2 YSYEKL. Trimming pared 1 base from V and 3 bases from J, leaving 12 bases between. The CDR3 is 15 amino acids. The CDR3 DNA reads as TGCGCCAGCAGCCAAGTCCCCCCGGGATACTATGGCTACACCTTC. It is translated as CASSQVPPGYYGYTF.

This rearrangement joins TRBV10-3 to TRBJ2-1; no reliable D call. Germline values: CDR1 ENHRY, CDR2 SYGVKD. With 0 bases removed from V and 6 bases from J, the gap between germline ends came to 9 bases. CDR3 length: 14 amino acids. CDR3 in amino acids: CAISESSSSNEQFF. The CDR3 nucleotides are TGTGCCATCAGTGAGTCGAGTAGTAGCAATGAGCAGTTCTTC.

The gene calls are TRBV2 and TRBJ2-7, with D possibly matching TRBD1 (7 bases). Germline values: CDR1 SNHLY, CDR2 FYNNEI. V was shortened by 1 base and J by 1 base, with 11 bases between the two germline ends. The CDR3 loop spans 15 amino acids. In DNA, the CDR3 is TGTGCCAGCAGTGAAGTGGCAGGGGGGTCCTACGAGCAGTACTTC. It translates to CASSEVAGGSYEQYF.

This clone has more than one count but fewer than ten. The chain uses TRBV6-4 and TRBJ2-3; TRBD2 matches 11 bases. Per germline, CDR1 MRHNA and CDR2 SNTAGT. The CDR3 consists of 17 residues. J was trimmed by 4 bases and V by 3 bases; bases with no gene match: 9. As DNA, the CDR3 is TGTGCCAGCAGTGAAGAATTAGTAGCGGGAGGGGCAGATACGCAGTATTTT. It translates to CASSEELVAGGADTQYF.

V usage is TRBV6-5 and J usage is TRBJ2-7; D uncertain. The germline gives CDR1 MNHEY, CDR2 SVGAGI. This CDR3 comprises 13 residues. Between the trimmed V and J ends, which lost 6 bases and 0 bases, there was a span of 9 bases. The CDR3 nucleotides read TGTGCCAGCAGGGCGGATCTCTCCTACGAGCAGTACTTC. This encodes CASRADLSYEQYF.

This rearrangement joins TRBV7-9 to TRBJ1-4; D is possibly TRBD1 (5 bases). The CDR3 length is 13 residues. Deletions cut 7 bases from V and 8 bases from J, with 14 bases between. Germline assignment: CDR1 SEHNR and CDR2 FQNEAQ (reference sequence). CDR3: CASTQGRTEKLFF. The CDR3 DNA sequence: TGTGCCAGCACCCAAGGACGGACAGAAAAACTGTTTTTT.

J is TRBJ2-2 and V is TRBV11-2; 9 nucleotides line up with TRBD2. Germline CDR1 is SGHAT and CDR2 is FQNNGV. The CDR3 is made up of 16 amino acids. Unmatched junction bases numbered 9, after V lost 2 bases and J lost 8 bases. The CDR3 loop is CASSLLAGPSKGELFF. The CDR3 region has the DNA TGTGCCAGCAGCTTACTAGCGGGACCTTCTAAGGGGGAGCTGTTTTTT.